One and the same sample provided the 6 T cell receptor beta chains below, sequenced in a study of identical twins. TCRdb fed the 5' RACE reads into MiXCR, producing one record per CDR3 protein. This sample has a few hundred thousand distinct CDR3 sequences; 9% occur once, and the top ten carry around 8.6%. The sequenced material came from naive T cells sorted from blood. These receptors came from a woman aged 45-60 years in good health.

This clonotype appeared many times. V usage is TRBV29-1 and J usage is TRBJ2-1; D is undetermined. Deletions cut 4 bases from V and 14 bases from J, with 9 bases between. Germline assignment: CDR1 SQVTM and CDR2 ANQGSEA. This CDR3 has 9 amino acids. CDR3 sequence: CSVGVEEFF. The CDR3 region has the DNA TGCAGCGTTGGTGTAGAGGAGTTCTTC.

This clonotype was counted a few times. This CDR3 reads CASSDSGIQETQYF. DNA of the CDR3: TGTGCCAGCAGTGACAGCGGCATCCAGGAGACCCAGTACTTC. V gene TRBV2 combines with J gene TRBJ2-5, with a possible D match to TRBD2 (5 bases). The CDR3 is made up of 14 amino acids. Germline CDR1 SNHLY, CDR2 FYNNEI. Trimming took off 3 bases at V and 5 bases at J, with 13 bases between the two ends.

The chain is built from TRBV3-1 and TRBJ2-1; unclear D gene. The CDR3 length is 12 residues. CDR1 and CDR2 (germline): LGHDT, YNNKEL (reference sequence). The germline V and J ends were trimmed by 2 bases and 10 bases, with 9 bases remaining between them. The CDR3 loop reads CASSQFVWEQFF. The CDR3 nucleotides read TGTGCCAGCAGCCAATTCGTGTGGGAGCAGTTCTTC.

This clonotype has just a few counts. This rearrangement joins TRBV11-1 to TRBJ2-2; D is perhaps TRBD2 (5 bases). CDR3 length equals 15 residues. V was shortened by 4 bases and J by 5 bases, with 14 bases between the two germline ends. Germline V gives CDR1 SGHAT, CDR2 FQDESV (reference sequence). In DNA form, the CDR3 reads TGTGCCAGCAGCTCTAGACTCGGAGGAACCGGGGAGCTGTTTTTT. It translates to CASSSRLGGTGELFF.

This clonotype appeared a few times. The genes are TRBV20-1 and TRBJ2-7, with a weak D call TRBD2 (5 bases). The V end was cut by 3 bases, the J end by 9 bases, with 15 bases between. There are 12 residues in the CDR3. Germline assignment: CDR1 DFQATT and CDR2 SNEGSKA (reference sequence). The CDR3 spells CSASGVPFGQYF. In DNA, the CDR3 is TGCAGTGCTAGCGGGGTTCCTTTCGGGCAGTACTTC.

This rearrangement joins TRBV5-5 to TRBJ2-1, with a weak D call TRBD2 (5 bases). V lost 0 bases and J 6 bases, leaving 13 bases between the germline ends. CDR3 length equals 15 residues. Looked up from germline, CDR1 is SGHKS and CDR2 is YYEKEE (reference sequence). The CDR3 reads CASSLARVQVNEQFF. The CDR3, as DNA: TGTGCCAGCAGCTTGGCGAGGGTTCAGGTCAATGAGCAGTTCTTC.